A single sample is the source of the 30 T cell receptor beta chains below, sequenced in a study of CXCR3-negative and CXCR3-positive naive CD8 T cells. Study conclusions and caveats: Naive cells with CXCR3 showed TRB CDR3s that were more hydrophobic than those in CXCR3-negative naive cells.

These TCRs are of unknown antigen specificity. All TRB cDNA libraries came from 5' RACE performed with UMI labels. Following a re-call of the 5' RACE reads, TCRdb has one entry per CDR3 protein and lacks DNA. The sample data list tens of thousands of distinct CDR3 sequences. The specimen sequenced was naive CXCR3+ CD8+ T cells from blood. Subset reported: CD45RO-CCR7+CD27+CD95- naive CD8+ T cells expressing CXCR3 (TNR3+). The receptors originated from a human donor in good health. Some clones in this sample may be carry-over from other donors' samples.

V is TRBV19 and J is TRBJ2-7; as DNA is missing, the TRBD1 call by TCRdb cannot be tested. Germline V gene lookup returns CDR1 LNHDA and CDR2 SQIVND (reference sequence). This CDR3 spans 12 amino acids. CDR3 protein: CASWSGGDEQYF.

The V gene is TRBV7-9, the J gene TRBJ2-5; the TCRdb D gene call, TRBD1, has no DNA to confirm it. CDR1 and CDR2 from the germline V gene are SEHNR and FQNEAQ (reference sequence). The CDR3 has 14 amino acids. The CDR3 loop is CASSIPGQQETQYF.

The J gene is TRBJ1-2, the V gene TRBV27; TCRdb's D call, TRBD1, is unchecked because there is no DNA. The CDR3 spans 16 residues. CDR1 MNHEY and CDR2 SMNVEV come from the germline V gene (reference sequence). The CDR3 here is CASSFFAGTGDYGYTF.

This sequence joins TRBV5-6 and TRBJ1-1. Germline loops: CDR1 SGHDT, CDR2 YYEEEE. The CDR3 is 14 residues long. The CDR3 here is CASSLPGLNTEAFF.

The V gene is TRBV30, the J gene TRBJ1-1. Germline assignment: CDR1 GTSNPN and CDR2 SVGIG (reference sequence). The CDR3 spans 12 residues. This CDR3 is CAWAIVGTEAFF.

The V and J genes are TRBV20-1 and TRBJ2-7; absent DNA, TCRdb's TRBD2 call cannot be checked. This CDR3 is built from 18 residues. The germline V gene encodes CDR1 DFQATT and CDR2 SNEGSKA (reference sequence). This chain's CDR3 is CSASVQGYGLAGDYEQHF.

The chain recombines TRBV12-3 or TRBV12-4 with TRBJ1-5. The CDR3 extends over 15 amino acids. The chain's CDR3 is CASSPAPLGNQPQHF.

The chain carries TRBV5-1 and TRBJ1-1. The CDR3 contains 16 residues. Germline V gene data show CDR1 as SGHRS and CDR2 as YFSETQ. The CDR3: CASSWGTGLGNTEAFF.

V and J are TRBV7-9 and TRBJ2-5; TCRdb indicates TRBD1, and absent DNA this call remains unverified. CDR3 length equals 14 residues. Germline CDR1 and CDR2: SEHNR and FQNEAQ (reference sequence). CDR3 amino acids: CASSSTGGRETQYF.

The genes are TRBV7-8 and TRBJ2-1; the D call of TRBD2 rests on TCRdb alone, since no DNA is present to check it. This CDR3 has 17 amino acids. CDR1 and CDR2 (germline): SGHVS, FQNEAQ. CDR3 protein: CASSSYPLAGTHNEQFF.

This sequence joins TRBV28 and TRBJ1-2; no DNA is available, so the TRBD1 call from TCRdb remains unchecked. The CDR3 extends over 18 amino acids. The germline V gene encodes CDR1 MDHEN and CDR2 SYDVKM. The chain's CDR3 is CASSFDSVPGTPDYGYTF.

The V and J genes are TRBV7-2 and TRBJ1-3. The CDR3 consists of 15 residues. CDR1 and CDR2 from the germline V gene are SGHTA and FQGNSA. The CDR3 is CASSSEGFSGNTIYF.

The CDR3 protein is CATSPTGNEQFF. J is TRBJ2-1 and V is TRBV15. CDR1 is LNHNV and CDR2 is YYDKDF in the germline V gene (reference sequence). The length of the CDR3 is 12 residues.

This chain links TRBV7-3 with TRBJ1-1. The CDR3 is 13 residues long. CDR1 and CDR2 from the germline V gene are SGHTA and FQGTGA. This chain's CDR3 is CASSSGVNTEAFF.

The rearrangement uses TRBV10-3 and TRBJ2-6. The length of the CDR3 is 16 residues. Looked up from germline, CDR1 is ENHRY and CDR2 is SYGVKD. The chain's CDR3 is CAISETKNSGANVLTF.

This chain joins TRBV9 and TRBJ2-3. Germline lookup yields CDR1 SGDLS and CDR2 YYNGEE. The CDR3 contains 15 residues. CDR3 sequence reads: CASSVGEQGTDTQYF.

V gene TRBV29-1 combines with J gene TRBJ2-1; TCRdb names TRBD2, which stays unverified in the absence of DNA. There are 12 residues in the CDR3. Germline V gene lookup returns CDR1 SQVTM and CDR2 ANQGSEA. This CDR3 reads CSVRGRGYEQFF.

The chain links TRBV5-6 to TRBJ2-3. The CDR3 spans 13 residues. Germline values: CDR1 SGHDT, CDR2 YYEEEE. The CDR3 sequence is CASSVQGLDTQYF.

The chain carries TRBV28 and TRBJ2-7; TCRdb calls TRBD2, which cannot be checked without DNA. Germline V gene data show CDR1 as MDHEN and CDR2 as SYDVKM. CDR3 length: 15 amino acids. The CDR3 sequence: CASSLSPAGGYEQYF.

The chain links TRBV28 to TRBJ2-3; TCRdb returns TRBD1, unconfirmable since there is no DNA. Germline loops: CDR1 MDHEN, CDR2 SYDVKM. This CDR3 has 17 residues. CDR3 amino acids: CASLHPLRGPHTDTQYF.

The chain employs TRBV28 and TRBJ2-5; lacking DNA, the TRBD1 call made by TCRdb goes unchecked. Germline CDR1 MDHEN, CDR2 SYDVKM. The CDR3 spans 13 residues. The chain's CDR3 is CASSSGWGETQYF.

The chain couples TRBV4-3 to TRBJ2-3; checking the TCRdb D call of TRBD1 is not possible without DNA. The CDR3 loop spans 19 amino acids. Germline lookup yields CDR1 LGHNA and CDR2 YSLEER. CDR3 sequence: CASSQETPRRQGRTDTQYF.

The V and J genes are TRBV2 and TRBJ1-6; no DNA is available, so the TRBD1 call from TCRdb remains unchecked. The CDR3 consists of 16 residues. Germline V gene sequence: CDR1 SNHLY, CDR2 FYNNEI. The CDR3 loop is CASRQGKRGLNSPLHF.

V is TRBV25-1 and J is TRBJ2-7; TCRdb returns TRBD2, unconfirmable since there is no DNA. This CDR3 contains 15 residues. CDR1 is MGHDK, CDR2 SYGVNS, per germline. The CDR3 sequence: CASSDYRDPSYEQYF.

V usage is TRBV5-1 and J usage is TRBJ1-1. The CDR3 totals 15 residues. Germline loops: CDR1 SGHRS, CDR2 YFSETQ. CDR3 sequence: CASSMDRGMNTEAFF. Full variable domain (remainder filled in from reference TRBV5-1 and TRBJ1-1): KAGVTQTPRYLIKTRGQQVTLSCSPISGHRSVSWYQQTPGQGLQFLFEYFSETQRNKGNFPGRFSGRQFSNSRSEMNVSTLELGDSALYLCASSMDRGMNTEAFFGQGTRLTVV.

The rearrangement joins TRBV28 to TRBJ2-7; TCRdb selects TRBD2, and the lack of DNA leaves this call unchecked. Germline CDR1 reads MDHEN; CDR2 reads SYDVKM. This CDR3 contains 12 residues. The CDR3 protein is CASSPLGLQQYF.

CDR3 residues: CASSQDRAGGLSDTQYF. The chain carries TRBV4-1 and TRBJ2-3; the D call from TCRdb, TRBD2, cannot be confirmed without DNA. This CDR3 spans 17 amino acids. Looked up from germline, CDR1 is MGHRA and CDR2 is YSYEKL.

The V gene is TRBV28, the J gene TRBJ1-4; with no DNA, the TCRdb D assignment of TRBD1 cannot be verified. The germline gives CDR1 MDHEN, CDR2 SYDVKM. The CDR3 runs to 15 residues. CDR3 amino acids: CASSPVLGGDEKLFF.

V and J are TRBV29-1 and TRBJ1-2. The CDR3 extends over 15 amino acids. Germline loops: CDR1 SQVTM, CDR2 ANQGSEA. CDR3 residues: CSAILATDLGYGYTF.

The CDR3 protein is CSARGIGRDSSYEQYF. J is TRBJ2-7 and V is TRBV20-1; TCRdb names TRBD2, which stays unverified in the absence of DNA. Germline V gene data show CDR1 as DFQATT and CDR2 as SNEGSKA (reference sequence). This CDR3 contains 16 residues.